Given below is one T cell receptor beta chain in context. The data stem from a study of blood T cell repertoires in COVID-19. The data were produced by immunoSEQ multiplex PCR, yet TCRdb's version contains in-frame clones alone and is incomplete. Of roughly 250,000 clones listed, around 87% are singletons. V lost 8 bases and J lost 0; bases outside the gene matches: 4. The CDR3 is 13 amino acids. Germline lookup yields CDR1 SQVTM and CDR2 ANQGSEA. The TCR was taken from a man aged 60-69 years who had recovered from COVID-19. Material for sequencing was peripheral blood. This chain connects TRBV29-1 to TRBJ2-7, with 10 bases that match TRBD1. The CDR3 DNA is TGCAGCTTAGGGGACAGGGGCTCCTACGAGCAGTACGTC. This encodes CSLGDRGSYEQYV.